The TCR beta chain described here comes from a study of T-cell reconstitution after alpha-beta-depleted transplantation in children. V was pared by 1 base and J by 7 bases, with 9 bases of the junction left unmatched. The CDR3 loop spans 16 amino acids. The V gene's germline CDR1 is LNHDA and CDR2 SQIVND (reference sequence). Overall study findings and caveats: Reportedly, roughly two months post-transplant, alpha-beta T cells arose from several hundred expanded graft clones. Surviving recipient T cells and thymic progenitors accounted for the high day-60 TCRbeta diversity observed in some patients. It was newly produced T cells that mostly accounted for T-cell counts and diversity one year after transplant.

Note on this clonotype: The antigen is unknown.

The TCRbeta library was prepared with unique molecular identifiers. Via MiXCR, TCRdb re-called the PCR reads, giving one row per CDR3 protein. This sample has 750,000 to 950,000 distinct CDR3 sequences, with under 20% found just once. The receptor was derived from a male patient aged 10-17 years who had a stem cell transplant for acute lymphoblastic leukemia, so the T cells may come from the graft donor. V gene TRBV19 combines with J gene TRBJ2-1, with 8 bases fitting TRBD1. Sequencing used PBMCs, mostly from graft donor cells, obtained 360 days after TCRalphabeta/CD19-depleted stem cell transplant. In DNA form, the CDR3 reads TGTGCCAGTAGTATAGCCGGACAGGGTGTTGGGAATGAGCAGTTCTTC. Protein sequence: CASSIAGQGVGNEQFF.